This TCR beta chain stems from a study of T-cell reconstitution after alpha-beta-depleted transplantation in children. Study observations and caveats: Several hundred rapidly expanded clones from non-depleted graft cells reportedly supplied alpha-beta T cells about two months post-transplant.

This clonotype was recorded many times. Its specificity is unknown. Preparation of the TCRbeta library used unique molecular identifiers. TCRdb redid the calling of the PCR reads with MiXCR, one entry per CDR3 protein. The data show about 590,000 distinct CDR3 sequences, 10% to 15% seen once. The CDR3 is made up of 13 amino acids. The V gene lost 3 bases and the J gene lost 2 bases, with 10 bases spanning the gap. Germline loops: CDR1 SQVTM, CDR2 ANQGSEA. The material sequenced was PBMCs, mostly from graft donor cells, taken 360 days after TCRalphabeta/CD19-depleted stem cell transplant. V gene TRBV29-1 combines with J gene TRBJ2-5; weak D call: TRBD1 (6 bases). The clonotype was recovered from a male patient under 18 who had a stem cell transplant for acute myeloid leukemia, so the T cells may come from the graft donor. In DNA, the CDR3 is TGCAGCGTTGAGGAGGACAGTCAAGAGACCCAGTACTTC. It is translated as CSVEEDSQETQYF.